These T cell receptor beta chains were read from a single sample in a study of T cells in Graves' hyperthyroidism and ophthalmopathy. TCRdb used MiXCR to reprocess the multiplex PCR reads, holding one entry per CDR3 protein. The sample includes roughly 570,000 distinct CDR3 sequences, 15% to 18% of them seen just once. Sequencing was carried out using blood. All receptors derive from a woman aged 30 to 39 with Graves' hyperthyroidism. Both conserved end residues are part of each CDR3. D genes are given only for firm matches. Where a row states a size, it is once, few, many or the class of an expanded clone; other rows omit it.

cdr3_aa,cdr3_nt,j_call,clone_size,v_call,d_call
CASSSPTWLYTF,TGTGCCAGCAGTTCACCAACATGGCTCTACACCTTC,TRBJ1-2,-,TRBV6-5,-
CAWSEVSNDEQYF,TGTGCCTGGAGTGAAGTAAGTAACGACGAGCAGTACTTC,TRBJ2-7,many,TRBV30,-
CASSPPNSYGYTF,TGTGCCAGCAGCCCCCCCAATTCCTATGGCTACACCTTC,TRBJ1-2,few,TRBV7-9,-
CASSLDRQGVNTGELFF,TGTGCCAGCAGCCTAGACAGACAGGGGGTCAACACCGGGGAGCTGTTTTTT,TRBJ2-2,-,TRBV7-6,TRBD1
CASSPRGASSYEQYF,TGTGCCAGCAGTCCTAGGGGGGCGAGCTCCTACGAGCAGTACTTC,TRBJ2-7,many,TRBV28,-
CATSPGGVGAEQYF,TGTGCCACCAGCCCTGGGGGTGTGGGTGCCGAGCAGTACTTC,TRBJ2-7,-,TRBV15,-
CASSLSRRLAYEQYF,TGTGCCAGCAGTTTATCGAGGAGGCTAGCCTACGAGCAGTACTTC,TRBJ2-7,many,TRBV12-3/TRBV12-4,-
CASRALSSSDTQYF,TGTGCCAGCCGGGCCTTAAGTTCCTCAGATACGCAGTATTTT,TRBJ2-3,-,TRBV6-4,-
CASSHGDSPDLTGANVLTF,TGTGCCAGCAGCCACGGGGACAGTCCGGATCTGACTGGGGCCAACGTCCTGACTTTC,TRBJ2-6,-,TRBV7-9,TRBD1
CSVAGPGSGANVLTF,TGCAGCGTTGCAGGACCCGGCTCTGGGGCCAACGTCCTGACTTTC,TRBJ2-6,few,TRBV29-1,-